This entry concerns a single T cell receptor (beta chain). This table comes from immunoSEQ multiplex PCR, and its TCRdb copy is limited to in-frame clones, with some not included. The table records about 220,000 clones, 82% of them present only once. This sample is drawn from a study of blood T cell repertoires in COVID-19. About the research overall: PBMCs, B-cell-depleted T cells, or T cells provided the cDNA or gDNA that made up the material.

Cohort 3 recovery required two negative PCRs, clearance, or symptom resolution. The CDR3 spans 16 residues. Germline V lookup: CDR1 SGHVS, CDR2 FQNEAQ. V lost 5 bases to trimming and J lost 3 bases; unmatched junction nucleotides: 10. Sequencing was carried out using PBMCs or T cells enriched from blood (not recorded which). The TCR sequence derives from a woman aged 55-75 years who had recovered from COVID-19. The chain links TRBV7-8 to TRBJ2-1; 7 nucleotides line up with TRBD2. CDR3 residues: CASSPEGTKIYNEQFF. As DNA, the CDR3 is TGTGCCAGCAGCCCAGAAGGGACTAAGATCTACAATGAGCAGTTCTTC.